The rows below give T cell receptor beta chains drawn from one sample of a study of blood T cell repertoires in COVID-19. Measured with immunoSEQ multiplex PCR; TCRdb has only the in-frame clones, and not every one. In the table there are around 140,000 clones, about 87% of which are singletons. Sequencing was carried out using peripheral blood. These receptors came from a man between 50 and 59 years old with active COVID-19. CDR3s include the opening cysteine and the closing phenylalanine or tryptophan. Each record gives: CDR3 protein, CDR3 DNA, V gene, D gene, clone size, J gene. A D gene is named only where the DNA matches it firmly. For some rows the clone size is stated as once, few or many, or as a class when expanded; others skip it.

CASQIKRGATDTQYF	TGTGCCAGCCAGATCAAGCGGGGAGCCACAGATACGCAGTATTTT	TRBV2	TRBD2	.	TRBJ2-3
CASRWGTQGYTF	TGTGCCAGTAGATGGGGCACCCAAGGCTACACCTTC	TRBV19	.	.	TRBJ1-2
CASSGYRGAVNEQFF	TGTGCCAGCAGCGGTTACCGGGGGGCGGTTAATGAGCAGTTCTTC	TRBV11-2	.	.	TRBJ2-1
CASSQDRAPPQHF	TGTGCCAGCAGCCAAGACAGGGCTCCGCCCCAGCATTTT	TRBV5-6	TRBD1	.	TRBJ1-5
CASKDPSGFNYGYTF	TGTGCCAGTAAGGACCCTTCAGGGTTTAACTATGGCTACACCTTC	TRBV19	.	.	TRBJ1-2
CAWSGLAGSTGELFF	TGTGCCTGGAGTGGCCTAGCGGGAAGCACCGGGGAGCTGTTTTTT	TRBV30	TRBD2	.	TRBJ2-2
CASRVGQQPSYEQYF	TGTGCCAGCAGGGTTGGACAGCAACCCTCCTACGAGCAGTACTTC	TRBV2	.	.	TRBJ2-7
CASSQGWGNTEAFF	TGTGCCAGTAGTCAGGGTTGGGGGAACACTGAAGCTTTCTTT	TRBV19	.	.	TRBJ1-1
CASSPSRRTSVGTGELFF	TGTGCCAGCAGCCCGAGTAGGAGGACTAGCGTAGGAACCGGGGAGCTGTTTTTT	TRBV7-6	TRBD2	.	TRBJ2-2
CASGLRGGGRAYNEQFF	TGTGCTAGTGGTTTGAGGGGCGGGGGGCGCGCGTACAATGAGCAGTTCTTC	TRBV12-5	TRBD2	.	TRBJ2-1
CSVSGQANTEAFF	TGCAGCGTTTCCGGACAGGCGAACACTGAAGCTTTCTTT	TRBV29-1	TRBD1	.	TRBJ1-1
CASSRRQVDQPQHF	TGTGCCAGCAGTCGACGACAGGTAGATCAGCCCCAGCATTTT	TRBV6-2/TRBV6-3	.	.	TRBJ1-5
CAWRCRDRSYEQYF	TGTGCCTGGAGGTGCCGGGACAGAAGCTACGAGCAGTACTTC	TRBV30	TRBD1	.	TRBJ2-7
CASSQERGGNTEAFF	TGCGCCAGCAGCCAAGAGCGAGGGGGGAACACTGAAGCTTTCTTT	TRBV4-1	.	.	TRBJ1-1
CASSMTGQNTEAFF	TGTGCCAGTAGCATGACAGGCCAGAACACTGAAGCTTTCTTT	TRBV19	.	.	TRBJ1-1
CASSFANQPQHF	TGTGCCAGCAGTTTTGCGAATCAGCCCCAGCATTTT	TRBV27	.	.	TRBJ1-5
CASLVRGAETQYF	TGCGCCAGCTTGGTGCGGGGGGCGGAGACCCAGTACTTC	TRBV10-2	TRBD2	.	TRBJ2-5
CASSLDRLSHEQYF	TGTGCCAGCAGCTTGGACAGACTTAGCCACGAGCAGTACTTC	TRBV6-5	.	.	TRBJ2-7
CASSSLAGMRETQYF	TGCGCCAGCAGTTCACTAGCGGGGATGAGGGAGACCCAGTACTTC	TRBV5-1	TRBD2	.	TRBJ2-5
CASSPLDRKNTEAFF	TGTGCCAGCAGCCCACTGGACAGAAAAAACACTGAAGCTTTCTTT	TRBV7-7	.	.	TRBJ1-1
CASRGLAGTRQFF	TGTGCCAGTAGGGGGCTAGCGGGAACTCGGCAGTTCTTC	TRBV19	TRBD2	.	TRBJ2-1
CASSVAVLANTGELFF	TGTGCCAGCAGCGTAGCTGTCCTAGCGAACACCGGGGAGCTGTTTTTT	TRBV9	.	once	TRBJ2-2
CASSSGPTSGGAEQYF	TGTGCCAGCAGCTCGGGCCCTACTAGCGGGGGGGCCGAGCAGTACTTC	TRBV7-2	TRBD2	.	TRBJ2-7
CASSLGDRDNSPLHF	TGCGCCAGCAGCTTGGGGGACAGAGACAATTCACCCCTCCACTTT	TRBV5-1	TRBD1	once	TRBJ1-6
CASSVATGDTQYF	TGTGCCAGCAGCGTAGCTACGGGAGATACGCAGTATTTT	TRBV9	.	.	TRBJ2-3
CASSRQGREKLFF	TGTGCCAGCAGCCGACAGGGGCGGGAAAAACTGTTTTTT	TRBV2	TRBD1	.	TRBJ1-4
CASSQGLRGRNTEAFF	TGCGCCAGCAGCCAAGGGCTCCGGGGGAGGAACACTGAAGCTTTCTTT	TRBV4-1	.	.	TRBJ1-1
CAIRTGDRNTQYF	TGTGCCATCCGAACAGGGGATCGGAATACGCAGTATTTT	TRBV10-3	TRBD1	few	TRBJ2-3
CASSPSYRVENTGELFF	TGTGCCAGCTCACCCTCCTACAGGGTGGAGAACACCGGGGAGCTGTTTTTT	TRBV18	.	.	TRBJ2-2
CASSLSRGGRGYTF	TGTGCCAGCAGCTTATCCCGGGGGGGGCGAGGCTACACCTTC	TRBV11-2	.	.	TRBJ1-2
CASSFRQSGSYEQYF	TGTGCCAGCAGCTTCCGACAGTCTGGTAGCTACGAGCAGTACTTC	TRBV5-4	.	.	TRBJ2-7
CAGSLGLAGLYEQYF	TGTGCCGGCAGCTTGGGACTAGCGGGGCTATACGAGCAGTACTTC	TRBV3-1/TRBV3-2	TRBD2	.	TRBJ2-7
CASSYVSLTGELFF	TGTGCCAGCAGTTACGTCTCCTTAACCGGGGAGCTGTTTTTT	TRBV6-2/TRBV6-3	.	.	TRBJ2-2
CASSQVTVNTEAFF	TGTGCCAGCAGCCAAGTTACGGTGAACACTGAAGCTTTCTTT	TRBV3-1/TRBV3-2	.	.	TRBJ1-1
CASSPSGVLSSYNEQFF	TGCGCCAGCAGCCCTAGCGGGGTCCTCAGCTCCTACAATGAGCAGTTCTTC	TRBV5-1	TRBD2	.	TRBJ2-1
CASSSRGLSYEQYF	TGTGCCAGCAGCTCCAGGGGGCTATCCTACGAGCAGTACTTC	TRBV7-2	TRBD1	.	TRBJ2-7
CASSLGSKPQGGWNEQFF	TGTGCCAGCAGCTTAGGGTCCAAACCCCAAGGAGGGTGGAATGAGCAGTTCTTC	TRBV11-2	.	.	TRBJ2-1
CASSVLAGGAYNEQFF	TGTGCCAGCAGCGTTCTAGCGGGGGGCGCCTACAATGAGCAGTTCTTC	TRBV9	TRBD2	.	TRBJ2-1
CATSRVVPGLGGEQYF	TGTGCCACCAGCAGAGTTGTGCCAGGGCTTGGGGGGGAGCAGTACTTC	TRBV15	.	.	TRBJ2-7
CASQQGNTEAFF	TGTGCCAGCCAACAGGGAAATACTGAAGCTTTCTTT	TRBV5-6	.	once	TRBJ1-1
CAWSESGTVSSPLHF	TGTGCCTGGAGTGAGTCAGGGACTGTTAGTTCACCCCTCCACTTT	TRBV30	.	few	TRBJ1-6